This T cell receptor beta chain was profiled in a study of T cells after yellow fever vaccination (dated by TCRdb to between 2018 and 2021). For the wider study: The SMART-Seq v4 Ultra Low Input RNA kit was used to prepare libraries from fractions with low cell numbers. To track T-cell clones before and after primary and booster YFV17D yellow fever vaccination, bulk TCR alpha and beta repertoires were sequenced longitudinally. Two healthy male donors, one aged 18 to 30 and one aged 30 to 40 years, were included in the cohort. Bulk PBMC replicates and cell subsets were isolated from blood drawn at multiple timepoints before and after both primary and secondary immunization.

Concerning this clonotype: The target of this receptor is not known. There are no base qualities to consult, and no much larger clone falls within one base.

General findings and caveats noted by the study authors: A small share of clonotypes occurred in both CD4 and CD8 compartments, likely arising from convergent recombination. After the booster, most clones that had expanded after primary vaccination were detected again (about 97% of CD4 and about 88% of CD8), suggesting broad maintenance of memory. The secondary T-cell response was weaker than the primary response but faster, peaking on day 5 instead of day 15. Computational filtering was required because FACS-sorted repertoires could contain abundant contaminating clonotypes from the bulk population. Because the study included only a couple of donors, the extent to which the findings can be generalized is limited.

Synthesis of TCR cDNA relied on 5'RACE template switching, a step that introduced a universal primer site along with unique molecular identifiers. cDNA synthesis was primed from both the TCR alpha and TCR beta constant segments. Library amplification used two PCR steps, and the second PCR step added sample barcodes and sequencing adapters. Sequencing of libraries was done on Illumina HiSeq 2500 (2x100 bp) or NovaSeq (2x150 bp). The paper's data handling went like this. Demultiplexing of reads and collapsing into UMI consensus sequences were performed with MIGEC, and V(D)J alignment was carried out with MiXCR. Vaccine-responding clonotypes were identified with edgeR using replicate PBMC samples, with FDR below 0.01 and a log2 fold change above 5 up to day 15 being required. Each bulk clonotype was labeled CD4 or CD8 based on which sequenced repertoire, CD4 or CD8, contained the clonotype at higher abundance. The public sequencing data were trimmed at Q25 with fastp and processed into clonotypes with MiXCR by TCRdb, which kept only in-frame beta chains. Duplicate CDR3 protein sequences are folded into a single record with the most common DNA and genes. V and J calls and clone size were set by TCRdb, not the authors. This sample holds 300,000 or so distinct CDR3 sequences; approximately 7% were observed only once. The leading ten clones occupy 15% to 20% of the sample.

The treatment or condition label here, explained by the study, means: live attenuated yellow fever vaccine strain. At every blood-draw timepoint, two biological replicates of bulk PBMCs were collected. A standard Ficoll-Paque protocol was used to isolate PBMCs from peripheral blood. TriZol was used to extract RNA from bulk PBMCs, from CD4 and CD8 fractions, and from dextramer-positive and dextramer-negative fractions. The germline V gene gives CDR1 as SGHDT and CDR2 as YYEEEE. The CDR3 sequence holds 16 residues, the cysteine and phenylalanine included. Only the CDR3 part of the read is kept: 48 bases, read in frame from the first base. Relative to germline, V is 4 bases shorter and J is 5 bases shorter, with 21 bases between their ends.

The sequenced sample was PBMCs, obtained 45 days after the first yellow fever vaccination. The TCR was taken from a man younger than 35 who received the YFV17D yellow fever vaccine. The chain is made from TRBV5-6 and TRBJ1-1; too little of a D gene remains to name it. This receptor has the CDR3 CASSILSWAEGTEAFF. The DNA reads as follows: TGTGCCAGCAGCATTCTTTCGTGGGCCGAGGGAACTGAAGCTTTCTTT.